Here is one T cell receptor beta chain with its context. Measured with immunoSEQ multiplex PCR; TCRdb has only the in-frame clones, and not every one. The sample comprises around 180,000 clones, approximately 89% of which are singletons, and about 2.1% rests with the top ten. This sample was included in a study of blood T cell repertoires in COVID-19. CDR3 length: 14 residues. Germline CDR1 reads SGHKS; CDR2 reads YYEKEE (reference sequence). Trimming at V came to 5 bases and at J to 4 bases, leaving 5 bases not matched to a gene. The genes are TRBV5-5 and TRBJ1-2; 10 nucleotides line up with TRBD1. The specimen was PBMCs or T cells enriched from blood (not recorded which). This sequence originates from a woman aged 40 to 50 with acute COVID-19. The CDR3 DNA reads TGTGCCAGCAGTTGGGACAGGGGAAGCTATGGCTACACCTTC. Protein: CASSWDRGSYGYTF.